Listed below are T cell receptor beta chains from one sample, sequenced in a study of T cells after posttransplantation cyclophosphamide. TCRdb's copy holds only in-frame clones and misses some; the assay was immunoSEQ multiplex PCR. The data show fewer than 25,000 clones, 86% seen once. The sequenced sample consisted of PBMCs. The receptors come from a woman aged 60 to 75 with a blood cancer, CMV-positive, and with a related stem cell donor. Each CDR3 is given with its conserved first and last residue. D genes are given only for firm matches. Some rows mark clone size as missing; the rest say once, few, many or name a class of expanded clone.

clone_size: .; d_call: .; v_call: TRBV25-1; j_call: TRBJ2-7; cdr3_aa: CASGRSGGPYEQYF; cdr3_nt: TGTGCCAGCGGTCGGAGCGGAGGGCCCTACGAGCAGTACTTC
clone_size: once; d_call: .; v_call: TRBV6-1; j_call: TRBJ2-5; cdr3_aa: CASSSDNRETQYF; cdr3_nt: TGTGCCAGCAGCTCCGACAATCGCGAGACCCAGTACTTC
clone_size: .; d_call: TRBD2; v_call: TRBV7-9; j_call: TRBJ2-1; cdr3_aa: CASSPLAGGPYNEQFF; cdr3_nt: TGTGCCAGCAGCCCGCTAGCGGGAGGGCCGTACAATGAGCAGTTCTTC
clone_size: .; d_call: .; v_call: TRBV25-1; j_call: TRBJ2-3; cdr3_aa: CASSGGGRAAGNTQYF; cdr3_nt: TGTGCCAGCAGTGGAGGGGGGAGGGCCGCAGGAAATACGCAGTATTTT
clone_size: .; d_call: TRBD1; v_call: TRBV18; j_call: TRBJ1-2; cdr3_aa: CASSLQDRGSGYTF; cdr3_nt: TGTGCCAGCTCCCTCCAGGACAGGGGATCTGGCTACACCTTC
clone_size: once; d_call: TRBD1; v_call: TRBV5-1; j_call: TRBJ1-1; cdr3_aa: CASSFIRGRGMNTEAFF; cdr3_nt: TGCGCCAGCAGCTTCATCAGGGGGCGCGGGATGAACACTGAAGCTTTCTTT
clone_size: .; d_call: .; v_call: TRBV2; j_call: TRBJ1-5; cdr3_aa: CASSEGHSNQPQHF; cdr3_nt: TGTGCCAGCAGTGAAGGACATAGCAATCAGCCCCAGCATTTT
clone_size: .; d_call: TRBD2; v_call: TRBV6-5; j_call: TRBJ2-7; cdr3_aa: CASRELAGGSYEQYF; cdr3_nt: TGTGCCAGCAGGGAACTAGCGGGAGGATCCTACGAGCAGTACTTC
clone_size: few; d_call: .; v_call: TRBV10-3; j_call: TRBJ2-1; cdr3_aa: CAIRTLRENEQFF; cdr3_nt: TGTGCCATCAGAACGTTGAGGGAGAATGAGCAGTTCTTC
clone_size: .; d_call: .; v_call: TRBV2; j_call: TRBJ2-5; cdr3_aa: CASRDFQETQYF; cdr3_nt: TGTGCCAGCAGGGACTTCCAAGAGACCCAGTACTTC
clone_size: .; d_call: TRBD2; v_call: TRBV10-1; j_call: TRBJ2-1; cdr3_aa: CASSESQLGGLNNEQFF; cdr3_nt: TGCGCCAGCAGTGAGTCCCAACTGGGAGGGCTAAACAATGAGCAGTTCTTC
clone_size: few; d_call: .; v_call: TRBV19; j_call: TRBJ1-5; cdr3_aa: CASSLRRGNQPQHF; cdr3_nt: TGTGCCAGTAGTCTGCGACGGGGGAATCAGCCCCAGCATTTT
clone_size: .; d_call: .; v_call: TRBV5-6; j_call: TRBJ2-1; cdr3_aa: CASSFIGGSNEQFF; cdr3_nt: TGTGCCAGCAGCTTCATAGGTGGGAGTAATGAGCAGTTCTTC
clone_size: .; d_call: .; v_call: TRBV6-5; j_call: TRBJ1-2; cdr3_aa: CASSYGQGRIYGYTF; cdr3_nt: TGTGCCAGCAGTTACGGGCAGGGCCGGATCTATGGCTACACCTTC
clone_size: .; d_call: TRBD2; v_call: TRBV5-5; j_call: TRBJ2-1; cdr3_aa: CASSPGTSGANEQFF; cdr3_nt: TGTGCCAGCAGCCCCGGGACTAGCGGGGCCAATGAGCAGTTCTTC
clone_size: .; d_call: .; v_call: TRBV6-1; j_call: TRBJ2-3; cdr3_aa: CASSAAGPSTDTQYF; cdr3_nt: TGTGCCAGCAGTGCCGCTGGGCCAAGCACAGATACGCAGTATTTT
clone_size: .; d_call: .; v_call: TRBV7-2; j_call: TRBJ1-6; cdr3_aa: CASSLQGQLNSPLHF; cdr3_nt: TGTGCCAGCAGCTTACAGGGGCAGCTCAATTCACCCCTCCACTTT
clone_size: .; d_call: .; v_call: TRBV5-1; j_call: TRBJ2-7; cdr3_aa: CASSYRVSYEQYF; cdr3_nt: TGCGCCAGCAGCTACAGGGTTTCGTACGAGCAGTACTTC
clone_size: .; d_call: TRBD1; v_call: TRBV29-1; j_call: TRBJ2-3; cdr3_aa: CSVARDSSTDTQYF; cdr3_nt: TGCAGCGTCGCTAGGGACAGTTCCACAGATACGCAGTATTTT
clone_size: .; d_call: TRBD1; v_call: TRBV2; j_call: TRBJ1-1; cdr3_aa: CASKSLGTGGTEAFF; cdr3_nt: TGTGCCAGCAAAAGTCTAGGGACAGGGGGCACTGAAGCTTTCTTT
clone_size: .; d_call: .; v_call: TRBV11-2; j_call: TRBJ1-5; cdr3_aa: CASSLDLQRNQPQHF; cdr3_nt: TGTGCCAGCAGCTTAGATCTACAGCGCAATCAGCCCCAGCATTTT
clone_size: .; d_call: .; v_call: TRBV27; j_call: TRBJ2-7; cdr3_aa: CASSRDGSSYEQYF; cdr3_nt: TGTGCCAGCAGCCGGGACGGGAGCTCCTACGAGCAGTACTTC
clone_size: .; d_call: TRBD1; v_call: TRBV27; j_call: TRBJ2-7; cdr3_aa: CASKLGQGAYEQYF; cdr3_nt: TGTGCCAGCAAACTTGGACAGGGGGCCTACGAGCAGTACTTC
clone_size: .; d_call: TRBD1; v_call: TRBV6-6; j_call: TRBJ1-6; cdr3_aa: CASSIPDRGEPLHF; cdr3_nt: TGTGCCAGCAGCATCCCAGACAGGGGCGAGCCCCTCCACTTT
clone_size: .; d_call: .; v_call: TRBV27; j_call: TRBJ1-6; cdr3_aa: CASSLFGPSPLHF; cdr3_nt: TGTGCCAGCAGTTTATTTGGGCCATCACCCCTCCACTTT
clone_size: .; d_call: .; v_call: TRBV7-8; j_call: TRBJ1-5; cdr3_aa: CASSPGIGQPQHF; cdr3_nt: TGTGCCAGCAGCCCGGGGATCGGTCAGCCCCAGCATTTT
clone_size: .; d_call: TRBD2; v_call: TRBV5-1; j_call: TRBJ2-3; cdr3_aa: CASSLAGGTDTQYF; cdr3_nt: TGCGCCAGCAGCTTAGCGGGAGGCACAGATACGCAGTATTTT
clone_size: .; d_call: TRBD1; v_call: TRBV6-4; j_call: TRBJ1-2; cdr3_aa: CASSPQTGVVYGYTF; cdr3_nt: TGTGCCAGCAGTCCCCAGACAGGGGTAGTCTATGGCTACACCTTC
clone_size: .; d_call: TRBD2; v_call: TRBV11-2; j_call: TRBJ2-7; cdr3_aa: CASSFSGGEQYF; cdr3_nt: TGTGCCAGCAGCTTCTCGGGAGGCGAGCAGTACTTC
clone_size: .; d_call: TRBD1; v_call: TRBV19; j_call: TRBJ1-5; cdr3_aa: CASSPLDRGYQPQHF; cdr3_nt: TGTGCCAGTAGTCCGCTCGACAGGGGGTATCAGCCCCAGCATTTT
clone_size: .; d_call: TRBD2; v_call: TRBV7-9; j_call: TRBJ2-1; cdr3_aa: CASSLGGGSRANEQFF; cdr3_nt: TGTGCCAGCAGCTTGGGTGGCGGGAGTAGGGCTAATGAGCAGTTCTTC
clone_size: .; d_call: .; v_call: TRBV21-1; j_call: TRBJ2-7; cdr3_aa: CASSSGQTYEQYF; cdr3_nt: TGTGCCAGCAGCTCAGGACAGACCTACGAGCAGTACTTC
clone_size: .; d_call: TRBD1; v_call: TRBV6-4; j_call: TRBJ1-3; cdr3_aa: CASSPVGGSSGNTIYF; cdr3_nt: TGTGCCAGCAGTCCCGTAGGGGGCAGCTCTGGAAACACCATATATTTT
clone_size: .; d_call: TRBD2; v_call: TRBV5-6; j_call: TRBJ2-1; cdr3_aa: CASSLDSSGRPSNEQFF; cdr3_nt: TGTGCCAGCAGCTTGGATTCTAGCGGGAGGCCCTCAAATGAGCAGTTCTTC
clone_size: few; d_call: .; v_call: TRBV2; j_call: TRBJ2-7; cdr3_aa: CASSRYYEQYF; cdr3_nt: TGTGCCAGCAGCAGGTACTACGAGCAGTACTTC
clone_size: .; d_call: .; v_call: TRBV5-6; j_call: TRBJ1-3; cdr3_aa: CASSFRVLNTIYF; cdr3_nt: TGTGCCAGCAGCTTTCGGGTCTTAAACACCATATATTTT
clone_size: .; d_call: TRBD2; v_call: TRBV11-3; j_call: TRBJ2-3; cdr3_aa: CASSLTSGAGSTDTQYF; cdr3_nt: TGTGCCAGCAGCTTAACTAGCGGAGCGGGGAGCACAGATACGCAGTATTTT
clone_size: .; d_call: .; v_call: TRBV6-1; j_call: TRBJ1-5; cdr3_aa: CASTRGGYSNQPQHF; cdr3_nt: TGTGCCAGCACCCGCGGCGGTTATAGCAATCAGCCCCAGCATTTT
clone_size: .; d_call: .; v_call: TRBV23-1; j_call: TRBJ2-7; cdr3_aa: CASVDLGHRSDEQYF; cdr3_nt: TGCGCCAGCGTAGACTTGGGACACCGTTCTGACGAGCAGTACTTC
clone_size: .; d_call: TRBD2; v_call: TRBV6-1; j_call: TRBJ2-1; cdr3_aa: CASSLRWEGHNEQFF; cdr3_nt: TGTGCCAGCAGCCTTAGGTGGGAGGGCCACAATGAGCAGTTCTTC
clone_size: .; d_call: TRBD2; v_call: TRBV18; j_call: TRBJ2-1; cdr3_aa: CASSPRAAGVDEQFF; cdr3_nt: TGTGCCAGCTCCCCGAGGGCAGCGGGAGTGGATGAGCAGTTCTTC